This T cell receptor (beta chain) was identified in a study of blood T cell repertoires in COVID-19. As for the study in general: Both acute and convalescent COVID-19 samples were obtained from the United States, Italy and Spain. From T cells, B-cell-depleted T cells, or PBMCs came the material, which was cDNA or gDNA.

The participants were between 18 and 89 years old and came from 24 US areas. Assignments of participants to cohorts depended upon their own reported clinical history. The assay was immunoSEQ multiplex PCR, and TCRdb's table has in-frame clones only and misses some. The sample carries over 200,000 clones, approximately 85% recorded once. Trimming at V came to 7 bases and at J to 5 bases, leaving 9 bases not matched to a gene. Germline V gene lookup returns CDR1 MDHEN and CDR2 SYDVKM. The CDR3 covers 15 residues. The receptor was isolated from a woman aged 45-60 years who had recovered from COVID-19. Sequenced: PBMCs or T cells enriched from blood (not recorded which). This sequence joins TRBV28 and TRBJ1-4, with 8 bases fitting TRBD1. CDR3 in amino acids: CASTVATGANEKLFF. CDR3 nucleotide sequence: TGTGCCAGCACTGTGGCGACAGGGGCCAATGAAAAACTGTTTTTT.